This T cell receptor (beta chain) was identified in a study of CXCR3-negative and CXCR3-positive naive CD8 T cells. Study context: Libraries each contributed about 1.5 +/- 0.3 million TRB reads, for about 135 million in total. Study-level points and caveats: TRBV-TRBJ usage was alike in naive CXCR3-negative and CXCR3-positive cells but differed in memory cells. Similarly elevated diversity marked both naive subsets, with memory CD8+ cells showing far lower diversity. The level of CXCR3 expression partially decreased after cryopreservation; the majority of assays used fresh PBMCs.

For this clonotype: The antigen is not known.

cDNA libraries for TRB were generated by 5' RACE incorporating UMI labels. Reprocessing the 5' RACE reads, TCRdb reports a single entry for every CDR3 protein and omits DNA. In all, the sample yields about 40,000 distinct CDR3 sequences. Sequenced: memory CD8+ T cells from blood. The origin of this receptor is a human donor in good health. Some clones in this sample may be carry-over from other donors' samples.

CDR3 loop: CASSTPLGTSGWLSYNEQFF. The rearrangement uses TRBV6-6 and TRBJ2-1; TCRdb reports TRBD2, a call that lacks DNA to check it against. Germline assignment: CDR1 MNHNY and CDR2 SVGAGI (reference sequence). The CDR3 has 20 amino acids.